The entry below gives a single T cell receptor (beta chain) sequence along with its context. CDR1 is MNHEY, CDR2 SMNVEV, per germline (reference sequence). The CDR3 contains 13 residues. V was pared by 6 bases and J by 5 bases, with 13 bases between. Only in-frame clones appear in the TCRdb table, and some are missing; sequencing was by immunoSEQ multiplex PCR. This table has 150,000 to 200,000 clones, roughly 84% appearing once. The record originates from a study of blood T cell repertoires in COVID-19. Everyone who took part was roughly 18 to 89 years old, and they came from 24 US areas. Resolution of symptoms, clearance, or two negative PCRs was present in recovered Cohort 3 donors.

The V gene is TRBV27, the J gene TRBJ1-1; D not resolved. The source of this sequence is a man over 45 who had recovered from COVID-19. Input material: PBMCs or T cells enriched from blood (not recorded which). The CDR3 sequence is CASRRYDWTEAFF. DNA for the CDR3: TGTGCCAGCAGACGATACGACTGGACTGAAGCTTTCTTT.